This T cell receptor beta chain originates from a study of T-cell memory formation after mild COVID-19 (dated by TCRdb to the early 2020s). For the study in its entirety: Most TCR sequence clusters were specific to one of the two donors. In a couple of donors, T-cell clones that expanded and contracted after mild COVID-19 were tracked by sequencing TCRalpha and TCRbeta repertoires over time. The cohort was made up of two young adult volunteers, one female and one male, who were previously healthy.

The instrument was an Illumina NovaSeq 6000. TCRalpha and TCRbeta cDNA libraries were constructed by 5'RACE with constant-segment primers, with sample barcodes and unique molecular identifiers being introduced. Trizol reagent was used to extract RNA from every sample. The libraries were amplified in two PCR steps, and the second step added a second sample barcode and Illumina TruSeq adapters. Sequencing of libraries was performed on an Illumina NovaSeq with 2 x 150 bp paired-end reads. Per the source publication's procedure: Reads were demultiplexed and collapsed into UMI-guided consensus sequences with migec v1.2.7. With mixcr v2.1.11, UMI consensuses were aligned to TRA and TRB V and J templates and assembled into clonotypes. Clonotypes were classified as expanded or contracted when called significant by both edgeR and NoisET, with noise models trained on biological replicates. For edgeR calls, the thresholds were a false discovery rate-adjusted p below 0.01 and a log2 fold-change of 1. As an exploratory analysis of dynamics, max-normalized trajectories of the 1000 most abundant clonotypes were examined by PCA with hierarchical clustering. Separately sequenced CD4+ and CD8+ repertoires were used to assign a CD4 or CD8 phenotype to each responding clone. In-frame beta chains were kept once TCRdb had trimmed the public reads at Q25 with fastp and called clones with MiXCR. Every distinct CDR3 protein forms one entry, paired with its most common genes and DNA. For this entry, the V and J calls and clone size follow TCRdb and not the study's own pipeline. Within this sample are around 300,000 distinct CDR3 sequences, with roughly an eighth of them counted one time only. Approximately 21% of the sample is taken by the ten largest.

Spanning cysteine to phenylalanine, the CDR3 consists of 12 amino acids. The retained sequence is limited to the CDR3, 36 bases, with the frame set at the first base. Looking up the germline V gene yields CDR1 SGHRS and CDR2 YFSETQ. The junction carries 12 bases between V and J, which are trimmed by 6 bases and 8 bases respectively. A remark on this clonotype: Its antigen is unknown. The sample holds no much larger clone one base away, and base qualities are not on file.

The paper's findings and limits, for the study overall: The second-wave clones that peaked on day 37 were not confirmed to be SARS-CoV-2 specific. Some responding clones were detected in pre-infection memory, suggesting pre-existing cross-reactive memory T cells joined the SARS-CoV-2 response. Contracting CD4+ clones turned up mainly in the CM and EM memory subsets, whereas EMRA was where CD8+ clones were enriched. Clones that contracted from day 15 to 85 showed balanced CD4/CD8 phenotypes, whereas a second wave of clones that expanded from day 15 to 37 leaned towards CD4+. Only two mild cases were covered by the study, and larger cohorts that include severe cases with pre-infection samples were considered necessary.

Ficoll-Paque density gradient centrifugation was the method used to isolate PBMCs. The chain couples TRBV5-1 to TRBJ2-1, and perhaps TRBD2 as D gene, on 6 matching bases. What was sequenced was PBMCs or a T cell subset sorted from them (not recorded which). The receptor comes from a young man who had mild COVID-19 (a few samples of this study predate the infection). The sample titles of this study are shuffled in the database, so cell type and time point are left out; the donor was told from shared clones. For the CDR3, the sequence is CASKYGSHEQFF. The nucleotides are TGCGCCAGCAAGTACGGGAGCCATGAGCAGTTCTTC.